The 27 T cell receptor beta chains below come from one sample, sequenced in a study of blood T cell repertoires in COVID-19. The assay was immunoSEQ multiplex PCR, and TCRdb's table has in-frame clones only and misses some. The sample contains around 300,000 clones, 85% to 90% of which appear only once. The source material was PBMCs or T cells enriched from blood (not recorded which). These receptor sequences come from a woman aged 55-69 years in a cohort exposed to, infected with or recovered from COVID-19 (not recorded which).

The chain is built from TRBV5-1 and TRBJ1-2; tentative D call: TRBD1 (5 bases). CDR1 is SGHRS and CDR2 is YFSETQ in the germline V gene. This CDR3 has 13 residues. Trimming removed 3 bases at V and 8 bases at J, with 14 bases between. The CDR3: CASSSTGPLGYTF. The CDR3, as DNA: TGCGCCAGCAGCTCCACAGGCCCCCTGGGCTACACCTTC.

This sequence joins TRBV28 and TRBJ2-1, with D perhaps matching TRBD2 (6 bases). CDR3 size: 13 residues. Looked up from germline, CDR1 is MDHEN and CDR2 is SYDVKM. V lost 6 bases to trimming and J lost 5 bases, with 11 bases between them. CDR3 nucleotides: TGTGCCAGCAGCACCTGGACTAACAATGAGCAGTTCTTC. As protein: CASSTWTNNEQFF.

The chain combines TRBV5-1 with TRBJ2-5, with 9 bases aligning to TRBD2. Germline V gene sequence: CDR1 SGHRS, CDR2 YFSETQ. J gave up 4 bases and V 6 bases, and 10 bases lay outside the gene matches. This CDR3 is built from 15 residues. The CDR3 loop reads CASTGGRALGETQYF. DNA for the CDR3: TGCGCCAGCACCGGCGGGAGGGCCTTAGGAGAGACCCAGTACTTC. Looking up the rest from reference TRBV5-1 and TRBJ2-5 gives the full variable domain: KAGVTQTPRYLIKTRGQQVTLSCSPISGHRSVSWYQQTPGQGLQFLFEYFSETQRNKGNFPGRFSGRQFSNSRSEMNVSTLELGDSALYLCASTGGRALGETQYFGPGTRLLVL.

The V gene is TRBV14, the J gene TRBJ1-5, with D possibly TRBD1 on 5 matching bases. V lost 5 bases to trimming and J lost 2 bases, with 13 bases between them. The germline V gene has CDR1 SGHDN and CDR2 FVKESK. The CDR3 spans 15 residues. The CDR3 is CASSSGGKGNQPQHF. Here the CDR3 DNA reads TGTGCCAGCAGCTCGGGGGGTAAGGGCAATCAGCCCCAGCATTTT.

The chain links TRBV7-2 to TRBJ2-5, with D hard to call. V lost 2 bases to trimming and J lost 7 bases, with 11 bases between them. Per germline, CDR1 SGHTA and CDR2 FQGNSA. CDR3 size: 13 residues. In DNA, the CDR3 is TGTGCCAGCAGCTTAAGGCTCTCGGGGACCCAGTACTTC. Residues: CASSLRLSGTQYF. Variable domain in full (rest from reference TRBV7-2 and TRBJ2-5): GAGVSQSPSNKVTEKGKDVELRCDPISGHTALYWYRQSLGQGLEFLIYFQGNSAPDKSGLPSDRFSAERTGGSVSTLTIQRTQQEDSAVYLCASSLRLSGTQYFGPGTRLLVL.

The chain recombines TRBV23-1 with TRBJ1-6, with TRBD1 matching over 8 bases. TRBV23-1 is known as an ORF, though its function is uncertain. The V segment lost 2 bases and the J segment 7 bases; nucleotides outside the gene matches: 10. The CDR3 consists of 17 residues. The DNA for the CDR3 is TGCGCCAGCAGTCAAAGGGACAGGAGCAGGCGCAATTCACCCCTCCACTTT. Translation gives CASSQRDRSRRNSPLHF.

V gene TRBV6-6 combines with J gene TRBJ2-1, with 8 bases that match TRBD2. V lost 0 bases, J lost 5 bases, and 6 bases stayed unmatched. This CDR3 comprises 16 residues. CDR1 is MNHNY, CDR2 SVGAGI, per germline (reference sequence). The CDR3: CASSYSKTSANNEQFF. The DNA for the CDR3 is TGTGCCAGCAGTTACTCGAAGACTAGCGCTAACAATGAGCAGTTCTTC.

V usage is TRBV20-1 and J usage is TRBJ2-7, with no clear D. Germline assignment: CDR1 DFQATT and CDR2 SNEGSKA (reference sequence). The CDR3 covers 11 residues. The CDR3 loop reads CTVRVWDEQYF. In DNA form, the CDR3 reads TGCACAGTCCGGGTGTGGGACGAGCAGTACTTC.

This clone has more than one count but fewer than ten. The V gene is TRBV28, the J gene TRBJ1-1; 8 bases agree with TRBD1. V trimming: 6 bases; J trimming: 0 bases; junction bases outside the gene matches: 15. The CDR3 has 18 amino acids. Germline V CDR1 and CDR2: MDHEN, SYDVKM. CDR3 protein: CASRPAAGGTTLNTEAFF. Written as DNA, the CDR3 is TGTGCCAGCAGACCCGCGGCAGGGGGCACGACCTTGAACACTGAAGCTTTCTTT.

The chain joins TRBV7-2 to TRBJ2-3; perhaps TRBD2 as D (5 bases). Germline CDR1 is SGHTA and CDR2 is FQGNSA. Trimming shortened V by 5 bases and J by 5 bases, and 17 bases separated the two germline ends. There are 15 residues in the CDR3. The DNA of the CDR3 is TGTGCCAGCAGCCCCCCGGACTCCCGCGGAGATACGCAGTATTTT. Its translation: CASSPPDSRGDTQYF.

This clone was seen a single time. The CDR3 reads CASSQDLAGGLDEQFF. Here the CDR3 DNA reads TGTGCCAGCAGCCAAGATTTAGCGGGAGGGCTCGATGAGCAGTTCTTC. The chain couples TRBV14 to TRBJ2-1; 11 positions match TRBD2. Trimming at V came to 0 bases and at J to 8 bases, leaving 6 bases not matched to a gene. The CDR3 sequence is 16 residues long. Germline V gene data show CDR1 as SGHDN and CDR2 as FVKESK.

This sequence joins TRBV30 and TRBJ1-5, with TRBD1 matching over 7 bases. Trimming at V came to 3 bases and at J to 1 base, leaving 3 bases not matched to a gene. CDR1 GTSNPN and CDR2 SVGIG come from the germline V gene (reference sequence). The CDR3 has 14 residues. CDR3 in amino acids: CAWSGQESNQPQHF. The CDR3 region has the DNA TGTGCCTGGAGCGGACAGGAAAGCAATCAGCCCCAGCATTTT.

The chain recombines TRBV10-1 with TRBJ2-2; TRBD2 aligns across 9 bases. J gave up 6 bases and V 0 bases, and 5 bases lay outside the gene matches. Germline V CDR1 and CDR2: WNHNN, SYGVQD (reference sequence). The CDR3 loop spans 16 amino acids. CDR3 sequence reads: CASSESGTSRAGELFF. CDR3 in DNA: TGCGCCAGCAGTGAGTCAGGGACTAGCAGGGCCGGGGAGCTGTTTTTT.

The chain has TRBV20-1 and TRBJ2-5; D is possibly TRBD1 (5 bases). The germline gives CDR1 DFQATT, CDR2 SNEGSKA (reference sequence). CDR3 length: 10 residues. The germline V and J ends were trimmed by 5 bases and 4 bases, with 5 bases remaining between them. This CDR3 reads CSAQGETQYF. The CDR3 bases are TGCAGTGCTCAGGGAGAGACCCAGTACTTC.

This chain uses TRBV19 with TRBJ2-1; 8 bases fit TRBD2. Trimming at V came to 2 bases and at J to 6 bases, leaving 3 bases not matched to a gene. The germline V gene encodes CDR1 LNHDA and CDR2 SQIVND (reference sequence). This CDR3 region has 14 residues. The chain's CDR3 is CASSILAGINEQFF. DNA for the CDR3: TGTGCCAGTAGTATATTAGCGGGGATCAATGAGCAGTTCTTC.

The CDR3 is CASSAGVNQPQHF. CDR3 DNA sequence: TGTGCCAGCAGCGCAGGTGTCAATCAGCCCCAGCATTTT. This chain uses TRBV11-1 with TRBJ1-5, with D unclear. The germline V and J ends were trimmed by 5 bases and 3 bases, with 8 bases remaining between them. The CDR3 has 13 residues. Germline V lookup: CDR1 SGHAT, CDR2 FQDESV (reference sequence).

Only one count was recorded for this clone. The rearrangement joins TRBV5-5 to TRBJ2-1, with D possibly matching TRBD2 (5 bases). The germline CDR1 and CDR2 sequences are SGHKS and YYEKEE (reference sequence). V lost 0 bases and J 4 bases, leaving 11 bases between the germline ends. There are 15 residues in the CDR3. This CDR3 reads CASSLGLALYNEQFF. The DNA of the CDR3 is TGTGCCAGCAGCTTGGGCCTAGCCCTTTACAATGAGCAGTTCTTC.

This clone was observed a few times. This chain connects TRBV6-5 to TRBJ2-1, with D perhaps matching TRBD1 (6 bases). CDR1 and CDR2 from the germline V gene are MNHEY and SVGAGI. Deletions cut 0 bases from V and 7 bases from J, with 16 bases between. The CDR3 totals 16 residues. In DNA, the CDR3 is TGTGCCAGCAGTTACTCTACAGGGCTTTTTGTGAATGAGCAGTTCTTC. Residues: CASSYSTGLFVNEQFF.

This CDR3 is CASRGTGELFF. The CDR3 DNA is TGTGCCAGCAGGGGGACAGGGGAGCTGTTTTTT. V usage is TRBV7-9 and J usage is TRBJ2-2; D may be TRBD1 (6 bases). V was clipped by 6 bases and J by 8 bases, with 7 bases between them. This CDR3 comprises 11 residues. Per germline, CDR1 SEHNR and CDR2 FQNEAQ (reference sequence).

V and J are TRBV19 and TRBJ2-2, with 8 bases matching TRBD1. The V gene end was trimmed by 9 bases and the J gene end by 6 bases; junction bases not matched to a gene: 12. The CDR3 contains 15 residues. CDR1 is LNHDA, CDR2 SQIVND, per germline (reference sequence). CDR3 DNA sequence: TGTGCCAGCGAACCCAGGGGGCGTGGGGCCGGGGAGCTGTTTTTT. It yields the protein CASEPRGRGAGELFF. Combining the CDR3 with reference TRBV19 and TRBJ2-2 gives the whole variable domain DGGITQSPKYLFRKEGQNVTLSCEQNLNHDAMYWYRQDPGQGLRLIYYSQIVNDFQKGDIAEGYSVSREKKESFPLTVTSAQKNPTAFYLCASEPRGRGAGELFFGEGSRLTVL.

This chain links TRBV19 with TRBJ2-1, with D unclear. The CDR3 is 15 residues long. V lost 3 bases to trimming and J lost 0 bases, with 9 bases between them. CDR1 is LNHDA, CDR2 SQIVND, per germline (reference sequence). CDR3 protein: CASSMGRSSYNEQFF. The CDR3 nucleotides read TGTGCCAGTAGTATGGGCCGCAGCTCCTACAATGAGCAGTTCTTC.

The chain employs TRBV7-6 and TRBJ2-7; 10 nucleotides line up with TRBD2. CDR3 size: 16 residues. Per the germline V gene, CDR1 is SGHVS and CDR2 is FNYEAQ. With 1 base clipped from V and 6 bases from J, the junction kept 9 bases outside the gene matches. CDR3 DNA sequence: TGTGCCAGCAGCTTAGTAGCGACTAGCGGGCCCCTCGAGCAGTACTTC. Its protein is CASSLVATSGPLEQYF.

The chain carries TRBV7-9 and TRBJ2-4, with 16 bases matching TRBD2. The V and J ends lost 6 bases and 6 bases, in that order; junction bases with no gene match: 8. There are 17 residues in the CDR3. Germline CDR1 reads SEHNR; CDR2 reads FQNEAQ (reference sequence). CDR3 amino acids: CASSSGTSGRAANIQYF. DNA for the CDR3: TGTGCCAGCAGTTCCGGGACTAGCGGGAGGGCCGCAAACATTCAGTACTTC.

This clone was counted once. V usage is TRBV18 and J usage is TRBJ1-1; 12 bases agree with TRBD1. The CDR3 length is 14 residues. Germline V CDR1 and CDR2: KGHSH, LQKENI. V shed 4 bases and J 5 bases; nucleotides not matched to a gene: 2. CDR3: CASSQGQGATEAFF. The CDR3 DNA follows: TGTGCCAGCTCACAGGGACAGGGGGCAACTGAAGCTTTCTTT. Full variable domain (rest looked up from reference TRBV18 and TRBJ1-1): NAGVMQNPRHLVRRRGQEARLRCSPMKGHSHVYWYRQLPEEGLKFMVYLQKENIIDESGMPKERFSAEFPKEGPSILRIQQVVRGDSAAYFCASSQGQGATEAFFGQGTRLTVV.

In the case of this clone: At the DNA level, this CDR3 is encoded by other sequences in the same sample as well. The chain combines TRBV20-1 with TRBJ1-6, with D unclear. This CDR3 is 11 amino acids long. CDR1 and CDR2 (germline): DFQATT, SNEGSKA (reference sequence). V was pared by 5 bases and J by 6 bases, with 5 bases between. The chain's CDR3 is CSAPGNSPLHF. The CDR3 nucleotides read TGCAGTGCTCCGGGTAATTCACCCCTCCACTTT.

V and J are TRBV30 and TRBJ2-7; 12 bases fit TRBD1. This CDR3 is 14 amino acids long. J gave up 4 bases and V 2 bases, and 3 bases lay outside the gene matches. Germline V CDR1 and CDR2: GTSNPN, SVGIG (reference sequence). This CDR3 is CAWSWDRGLYEQYF. The CDR3 DNA reads TGTGCCTGGAGTTGGGACAGGGGGCTGTACGAGCAGTACTTC.

The V call is TRBV27, the J call TRBJ1-2; D may be TRBD1 (6 bases). Germline lookup yields CDR1 MNHEY and CDR2 SMNVEV (reference sequence). The CDR3 loop spans 13 amino acids. The V gene lost 3 bases and the J gene lost 2 bases, with 7 bases spanning the gap. CDR3 region: CASSLGHNYGYTF. The CDR3 bases are TGTGCCAGCAGTTTGGGACACAACTATGGCTACACCTTC.